The 28 T cell receptor beta chains below come from one sample, sequenced in a study of cytomegalovirus exposure and HLA in healthy donors. With 60 Vbeta and 13 Jbeta primers, the PCR was carried out. This table comes from immunoSEQ multiplex PCR, and its TCRdb copy is limited to in-frame clones, with some not included. The sample has 130,000 to 150,000 clones, around 79% seen once. The material sequenced was PBMCs. These receptors were obtained from a man in his forties in good health and CMV-seropositive.

This sequence joins TRBV28 and TRBJ2-2; 11 nucleotides match TRBD1. This CDR3 has 18 amino acids. The V gene end was trimmed by 2 bases and the J gene end by 3 bases; junction bases not matched to a gene: 8. Germline V gives CDR1 MDHEN, CDR2 SYDVKM. The chain's CDR3 is CASSLVLGQGADTGELFF. The CDR3 nucleotides are TGTGCCAGCAGTTTAGTACTAGGACAGGGGGCGGACACCGGGGAGCTGTTTTTT.

The chain employs TRBV29-1 and TRBJ1-3; a possible D gene is TRBD1 (5 bases). The V gene lost 7 bases and the J gene lost 8 bases, with 12 bases spanning the gap. The CDR3 covers 11 residues. CDR1 SQVTM and CDR2 ANQGSEA come from the germline V gene. This CDR3 reads CSGGRGDTIYF. The CDR3 DNA is TGCAGCGGAGGAAGGGGTGACACCATATATTTT.

The gene calls are TRBV7-3 and TRBJ2-1; weak D call: TRBD2 (6 bases). Trimming cost V 5 bases and J 8 bases, with 19 bases left between them. The CDR3 runs to 15 residues. CDR1 and CDR2 from the germline V gene are SGHTA and FQGTGA. Written as DNA, the CDR3 is TGTGCCAGCAGCCCCAGTGCGGCGGGGCTACATGAGCAGTTCTTC. Amino acids: CASSPSAAGLHEQFF.

This clone was counted between two and nine times. Distinct nucleotide sequences in the sample also encode this CDR3. The gene calls are TRBV6-5 and TRBJ1-1, with D uncertain. Germline V gives CDR1 MNHEY, CDR2 SVGAGI. This CDR3 is 13 amino acids long. V was clipped by 2 bases and J by 5 bases, with 9 bases between them. The CDR3, as DNA: TGTGCCAGCAGTTACACCGGGAATACTGAAGCTTTCTTT. Amino acid sequence: CASSYTGNTEAFF.

The chain recombines TRBV5-8 with TRBJ2-7, with 12 positions matching TRBD2. The CDR3 runs 17 residues. J lost 2 bases, V lost 2 bases, and 8 bases had no gene match. Germline loops: CDR1 SGHTS, CDR2 YDEGEE. The CDR3 loop reads CASSLYSASGRAYEQYF. The CDR3, as DNA: TGTGCCAGCAGCTTATATTCGGCTAGCGGGAGGGCCTACGAGCAGTACTTC.

The chain is built from TRBV5-4 and TRBJ2-1; 8 nucleotides match TRBD2. There are 16 residues in the CDR3. The trim removed 0 bases at V and 5 bases at J, leaving 7 bases unmatched. Per germline, CDR1 SGHNT and CDR2 YYREEE (reference sequence). CDR3: CASSLVGSGINNEQFF. For the CDR3, the DNA is TGTGCCAGCAGCTTGGTAGGTAGCGGGATCAACAATGAGCAGTTCTTC.

This rearrangement joins TRBV7-9 to TRBJ1-5; 7 nucleotides agree with TRBD1. The germline V gene encodes CDR1 SEHNR and CDR2 FQNEAQ (reference sequence). With 5 bases clipped from V and 0 bases from J, the junction kept 13 bases outside the gene matches. The CDR3 has 18 residues. CDR3 sequence: CASSEADDRDLSNQPQHF. CDR3 nucleotide sequence: TGTGCCAGCAGCGAGGCGGACGACAGGGACCTTAGCAATCAGCCCCAGCATTTT.

Written as DNA, the CDR3 is TGCGCCAGCAGCTTGGGAACTAGCCCCGTTCAAGAGACCCAGTACTTC. It translates to CASSLGTSPVQETQYF. The rearrangement links TRBV5-1 to TRBJ2-5; D perhaps matches TRBD2 (6 bases). Germline lookup yields CDR1 SGHRS and CDR2 YFSETQ. V lost 0 bases, J lost 2 bases, and 14 bases lay in between. This CDR3 spans 16 amino acids.

The V and J genes are TRBV6-5 and TRBJ2-1; TRBD2 matches at 7 bases. Trimming took 6 bases from V and 5 from J; bases not matched to a gene: 10. The germline V gene encodes CDR1 MNHEY and CDR2 SVGAGI. The CDR3 has 15 residues. In DNA form, the CDR3 reads TGTGCCAGCAGAACCCTCTCTAGCGGCGACAATGAGCAGTTCTTC. Protein product: CASRTLSSGDNEQFF.

In its sample, this clone was seen once. The gene calls are TRBV6-6 and TRBJ1-2, with a possible D match to TRBD1 (6 bases). CDR1 MNHNY and CDR2 SVGAGI come from the germline V gene (reference sequence). Trimming removed 10 bases from V and 2 bases from J, with 11 bases in between. The CDR3 loop spans 12 amino acids. CDR3 DNA: TGTGCCACTAAGGGGGAAAACTATGGCTACACCTTC. Translation gives CATKGENYGYTF.

This clone was recorded only once. The chain links TRBV28 to TRBJ1-1; 8 nucleotides line up with TRBD1. V lost 10 bases, J lost 3 bases, and 13 bases stayed unmatched. CDR3 length: 15 amino acids. Germline loops: CDR1 MDHEN, CDR2 SYDVKM. The chain's CDR3 is CATKQGGRRDTEAFF. The CDR3 DNA is TGTGCCACAAAACAGGGGGGGCGCAGGGACACTGAAGCTTTCTTT.

The V call is TRBV9, the J call TRBJ2-1, with 14 nucleotides matching TRBD2. The length of the CDR3 is 17 residues. Trimming at V came to 3 bases and at J to 2 bases, leaving 4 bases not matched to a gene. Germline CDR1 and CDR2: SGDLS and YYNGEE. CDR3 DNA: TGTGCCAGCAGCGGGACTAGCGGGAGGCAGACCTACAATGAGCAGTTCTTC. It encodes CASSGTSGRQTYNEQFF.

The V and J genes are TRBV9 and TRBJ2-3; weak D call: TRBD1 (5 bases). The CDR3 totals 15 residues. V was clipped by 0 bases and J by 2 bases, with 10 bases between them. Germline-derived CDR1 and CDR2 are SGDLS and YYNGEE. CDR3 region: CASSVGGRNTDTQYF. Written as DNA, the CDR3 is TGTGCCAGCAGCGTAGGGGGCAGGAACACAGATACGCAGTATTTT.

As concerns this clone: The same CDR3 is also encoded by other DNA sequences in this sample. V gene TRBV6-1 combines with J gene TRBJ1-3; maybe TRBD1 (5 bases). Trimming removed 5 bases at V and 3 bases at J, with 8 bases between. CDR3 size: 13 residues. Germline V gene lookup returns CDR1 MNHNS and CDR2 SASEGT. CDR3 DNA sequence: TGTGCCAGCAGTATTGACAGTGGAAACACCATATATTTT. Amino acid sequence: CASSIDSGNTIYF.

The V call is TRBV4-3, the J call TRBJ1-4; D may be TRBD1 (5 bases). Germline V gives CDR1 LGHNA, CDR2 YSLEER. This CDR3 comprises 18 residues. V was clipped by 2 bases and J by 0 bases, with 16 bases between them. The DNA for the CDR3 is TGCGCCAGCAGCCAAAAATGGGCGGGGACTTCAACTAATGAAAAACTGTTTTTT. Its translation: CASSQKWAGTSTNEKLFF.

The chain joins TRBV27 to TRBJ2-2, with 12 bases aligning to TRBD2. J gave up 8 bases and V 2 bases, and 12 bases lay outside the gene matches. Germline assignment: CDR1 MNHEY and CDR2 SMNVEV (reference sequence). The CDR3 totals 18 residues. CDR3 coding DNA: TGTGCCAGCAGTTTAAGACGGACTAGCGGGACCTCTCTAGGGGAGCTGTTTTTT. Translation gives CASSLRRTSGTSLGELFF.

The CDR3 sequence: CASSLALGGKAFF. The CDR3 region has the DNA TGTGCCAGCAGCTTGGCGTTAGGGGGTAAGGCTTTCTTT. The genes are TRBV5-6 and TRBJ1-1; possibly TRBD1 for D (6 bases). Trimming removed 0 bases from V and 11 bases from J, with 14 bases in between. The CDR3 has 13 amino acids. Germline values: CDR1 SGHDT, CDR2 YYEEEE. The full variable domain, its missing parts supplied by reference TRBV5-6 and TRBJ1-1, is DAGVTQSPTHLIKTRGQQVTLRCSPKSGHDTVSWYQQALGQGPQFIFQYYEEEERQRGNFPDRFSGHQFPNYSSELNVNALLLGDSALYLCASSLALGGKAFFGQGTRLTVV.

The chain is built from TRBV7-9 and TRBJ2-1; the match to TRBD2 covers 10 bases. The CDR3 loop spans 16 amino acids. Germline lookup yields CDR1 SEHNR and CDR2 FQNEAQ (reference sequence). V dropped 3 bases and J dropped 7; count of bases not matched to a gene: 9. CDR3 residues: CASSLYTSGIGNEQFF. The CDR3 DNA sequence: TGTGCCAGCAGCTTGTACACTAGCGGGATAGGTAATGAGCAGTTCTTC.

The CDR3 DNA follows: TGTGCCACCGGGCGGGGACAGGGGGCACTTACTGAAGCTTTCTTT. Translated: CATGRGQGALTEAFF. The chain is built from TRBV6-1 and TRBJ1-1, with 12 bases lining up with TRBD1. Germline V gene sequence: CDR1 MNHNS, CDR2 SASEGT. The CDR3 sequence is 15 residues long. With V trimmed by 10 bases and J by 5 bases, 11 bases remained unmatched.

V is TRBV27 and J is TRBJ2-7; D may be TRBD2 (6 bases). CDR1 MNHEY and CDR2 SMNVEV come from the germline V gene (reference sequence). The V gene lost 5 bases and the J gene lost 7 bases, with 30 bases spanning the gap. CDR3 length: 18 residues. CDR3 bases: TGTGCCAGCAGTAAACACGGGACTCCCCGTCCCAATCTGGGAGAGCAGTACTTC. This sequence encodes CASSKHGTPRPNLGEQYF.

CDR3: CASSLREGTGELFF. In DNA form, the CDR3 reads TGTGCCAGCAGCTTACGGGAGGGCACCGGGGAGCTGTTTTTT. V usage is TRBV5-6 and J usage is TRBJ2-2; 8 bases agree with TRBD2. The CDR3 is 14 residues long. Germline CDR1 and CDR2: SGHDT and YYEEEE. Trimming cost V 2 bases and J 4 bases; bases outside gene matches: 1.

This sequence joins TRBV2 and TRBJ2-3, with D possibly TRBD2 on 6 matching bases. V lost 2 bases and J 1 base, leaving 10 bases between the germline ends. CDR1 is SNHLY, CDR2 FYNNEI, per germline. The CDR3 covers 15 residues. For the CDR3, the DNA is TGTGCCAGCAGTGAAATGGCTAGCGGCACAGATACGCAGTATTTT. The encoded protein is CASSEMASGTDTQYF.

The CDR3 region is CARNRTVRVPYGYTF. The CDR3 DNA is TGTGCCAGGAATCGGACAGTCCGGGTCCCCTATGGCTACACCTTC. V is TRBV27 and J is TRBJ1-2; D perhaps matches TRBD1 (6 bases). The germline V gene encodes CDR1 MNHEY and CDR2 SMNVEV (reference sequence). There are 15 residues in the CDR3. The V end lost 9 bases, the J end lost 4 bases, and 21 bases lay between the germline ends.

The CDR3 sequence: CASSMGAEAFF. In DNA, the CDR3 is TGTGCCAGCTCAATGGGAGCTGAAGCTTTCTTT. The rearrangement uses TRBV18 and TRBJ1-1; the D is unclear. This CDR3 region has 11 residues. V was clipped by 5 bases and J by 6 bases, with 7 bases between them. CDR1 KGHSH and CDR2 LQKENI come from the germline V gene.

Details on this clone: The germline gene is not matched at one end of the junction; a read error may be the cause. V gene TRBV7-9 combines with J gene TRBJ1-5; D unresolved. The CDR3 loop spans 14 amino acids. CDR1 and CDR2 (germline): SEHNR, FQNEAQ (reference sequence). The CDR3 sequence is CSSSTAYSNQPQHF. CDR3 coding DNA: TGTTCCAGCAGCACAGCATATAGCAATCAGCCCCAGCATTTT.

This clone was seen a handful of times. This rearrangement joins TRBV15 to TRBJ2-5, with TRBD1 matching 8 bases. V shed 5 bases and J 5 bases; nucleotides not matched to a gene: 13. The CDR3 length is 16 residues. Germline V lookup: CDR1 LNHNV, CDR2 YYDKDF (reference sequence). This chain's CDR3 is CATSPPRGQGWETQYF. DNA of the CDR3: TGTGCCACCAGCCCTCCCCGAGGACAGGGATGGGAGACCCAGTACTTC.

Concerning this clone itself: Sequence at one end of the junction differs from germline and may be a read error. This sequence joins TRBV7-9 and TRBJ1-1; D may be TRBD1 (5 bases). The CDR3 contains 14 residues. CDR1 is SEHNR, CDR2 FQNEAQ, per germline (reference sequence). CDR3 in amino acids: CSSSLGGGPDEAFF. The CDR3 DNA follows: TGTTCCAGCAGCTTGGGGGGAGGGCCGGATGAAGCTTTCTTT.

V is TRBV4-2 and J is TRBJ2-7; 7 positions agree with TRBD2. V shed 2 bases, J shed 4 bases, and the junction held 8 bases outside the gene matches. This CDR3 has 15 residues. Per the germline V gene, CDR1 is LGHNA and CDR2 is YNFKEQ. CDR3 loop: CASSQNGREGYEQYF. The CDR3 region has the DNA TGTGCCAGCAGCCAAAATGGCAGGGAGGGATACGAGCAGTACTTC.